This is a list of T cell receptor beta chains from one sample in a study of regulatory T cells in long-lasting Graves disease. In TCRdb, the multiplex PCR reads were re-called with MiXCR into one record per CDR3 protein. The sample consists of hundreds of thousands of distinct CDR3 sequences, 15% to 20% of them appearing once. These data were likewise used in another study, on T cells in Graves' hyperthyroidism and ophthalmopathy.

The material was peripheral blood mononuclear cells (PBMCs), obtained at new diagnosis, from a patient treated with antithyroid drugs. The receptors stem from a man in his forties with Graves disease. Both conserved end residues are part of each CDR3. Some rows mark clone size as missing; the rest say once, few, many or name a class of expanded clone.

>TRBV2|many|TRBJ1-1
CASSGSGDTEAFF
>TRBV12-3/TRBV12-4|many|TRBJ2-2
CASRPVVGANTGELFF
>TRBV30|-|TRBJ2-7
CAWTGREQYF
>TRBV20-1|many|TRBJ2-7
CSASHRDYEQYF
>TRBV20-1|few|TRBJ1-6
CSARRQGGDNSPLHF
>TRBV2|many|TRBJ1-5
CASTEGGVGNQPQHF
>TRBV5-4|-|TRBJ2-5
CACSPRRGPETQYF
>TRBV4-3|many|TRBJ1-1
CASSQDRQLEAFF
>TRBV7-8|many|TRBJ2-3
CASSLFPRKGTDTQYF
>TRBV19|-|TRBJ2-3
CASSIDGRPGLVFTDTQYF
>TRBV12-3/TRBV12-4|many|TRBJ1-2
CASSPTGGAFGYTF
>TRBV18|-|TRBJ2-7
CASSPTADYEQYF
>TRBV4-3|many|TRBJ2-3
CASSQRTSGGGTDTQYF
>TRBV7-9|many|TRBJ2-1
CASSPGTSGGAQQFF
>TRBV27|many|TRBJ2-7
CASSLGVGDSYEQYF
>TRBV20-1|few|TRBJ1-5
CSARDTGDQPQHF
>TRBV28|many|TRBJ1-5
CASSLYLGGKGNQPQHF
>TRBV5-1|many|TRBJ2-6
CASSLGTGSPSGANVLTF
>TRBV10-3|many|TRBJ2-5
CAISDFSAGQETQYF
>TRBV10-3|few|TRBJ2-7
CAISQTGGTYEQYF
>TRBV5-5|many|TRBJ2-7
CASSLGNPGRGYEQYF
>TRBV5-1|many|TRBJ1-5
CASRGPGENQPQHF
>TRBV3-1|many|TRBJ2-7
CASSQPGQGKYEQYF
>TRBV5-1|-|TRBJ1-5
CASSLGTFSNQPQHF
>TRBV18|-|TRBJ2-2
CASSQDRGHDTGELFF
>TRBV5-1|few|TRBJ2-2
CASSLTGEIPGELFF
>TRBV3-2|many|TRBJ1-3
CASSQETHVDRATGNTIYF
>TRBV5-1|few|TRBJ2-3
CASSQTARDTQYF
>TRBV24-1|few|TRBJ2-2
CATSDSASGGTGELFF
>TRBV7-3|many|TRBJ2-5
CASSSPGEETQYF
>TRBV5-1|-|TRBJ2-5
CASSLGGGRKETQYF
>TRBV12-3/TRBV12-4|once|TRBJ1-1
CASRTDRGRLTNTEAFF
>TRBV20-1|many|TRBJ1-6
CSAHVQVYNSPLHF
>TRBV12-5|many|TRBJ2-5
CASGLLRRASGLQETQYF
>TRBV29-1|many|TRBJ1-4
CSGGGGTGTLFF
>TRBV20-1|many|TRBJ2-5
CSAPTGQETQYF
>TRBV20-1|many|TRBJ2-2
CSARDRFAGEGTGELFF
>TRBV28|many|TRBJ2-7
CASGRGYEQYF
>TRBV4-2|-|TRBJ2-1
CASSQDSAVSYNEQFF
>TRBV20-1|many|TRBJ2-3
CSVEGRGGTYTQYF
>TRBV30|many|TRBJ1-5
CAWSDIGRGLYNQPQHF
>TRBV30|-|TRBJ2-7
CAWSALAGFSYEQYF
>TRBV4-3|-|TRBJ2-7
CASSQVESSYEQYF
>TRBV7-8|few|TRBJ2-5
CASSRADGLEAQYF
>TRBV20-1|few|TRBJ1-5
CSASVRLASNQPQHF
>TRBV9|-|TRBJ2-7
CASSVDFSYEQYF
>TRBV24-1|many|TRBJ2-1
CATSDFVGQGDNEQFF
>TRBV12-3/TRBV12-4|-|TRBJ2-1
CASRAARQGVEQFF
>TRBV2|many|TRBJ1-1
CASSEGGLEAFF